The clone carrying this T cell receptor (beta chain) turned up a few times. The data are from a study of T cell responses to AZD1222 COVID-19 vaccine. Clones were sequenced by immunoSEQ multiplex PCR, and TCRdb holds only the in-frame ones, with some missing. The sample consists of some 64,000 clones, roughly 87% of them appearing once. Trimming took 7 bases from V and 1 from J, leaving 13 bases between them. This CDR3 has 14 residues. Germline V gene sequence: CDR1 LNHDA, CDR2 SQIVND (reference sequence). The specimen was peripheral blood, collected on day 0 of AZD1222 vaccination. The chain uses TRBV19 and TRBJ1-1; no clear D gene. The TCR originated in an adult in good health. The CDR3 coding sequence is TGTGCCAGTATTCCCAACTTGGGGAACACTGAAGCTTTCTTT. Its protein is CASIPNLGNTEAFF.